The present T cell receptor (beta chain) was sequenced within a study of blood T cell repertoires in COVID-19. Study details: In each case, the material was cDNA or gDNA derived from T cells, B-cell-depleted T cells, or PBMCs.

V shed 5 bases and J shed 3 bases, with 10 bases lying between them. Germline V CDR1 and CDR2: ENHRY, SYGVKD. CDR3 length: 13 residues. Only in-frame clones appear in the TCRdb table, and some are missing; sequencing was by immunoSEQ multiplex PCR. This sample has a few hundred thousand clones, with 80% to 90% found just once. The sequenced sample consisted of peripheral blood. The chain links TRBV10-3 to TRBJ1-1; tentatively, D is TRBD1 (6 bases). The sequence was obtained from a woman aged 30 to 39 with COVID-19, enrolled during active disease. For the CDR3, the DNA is TGTGCCATCAGTTCCAGGGGTGACACTGAAGCTTTCTTT. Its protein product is CAISSRGDTEAFF.